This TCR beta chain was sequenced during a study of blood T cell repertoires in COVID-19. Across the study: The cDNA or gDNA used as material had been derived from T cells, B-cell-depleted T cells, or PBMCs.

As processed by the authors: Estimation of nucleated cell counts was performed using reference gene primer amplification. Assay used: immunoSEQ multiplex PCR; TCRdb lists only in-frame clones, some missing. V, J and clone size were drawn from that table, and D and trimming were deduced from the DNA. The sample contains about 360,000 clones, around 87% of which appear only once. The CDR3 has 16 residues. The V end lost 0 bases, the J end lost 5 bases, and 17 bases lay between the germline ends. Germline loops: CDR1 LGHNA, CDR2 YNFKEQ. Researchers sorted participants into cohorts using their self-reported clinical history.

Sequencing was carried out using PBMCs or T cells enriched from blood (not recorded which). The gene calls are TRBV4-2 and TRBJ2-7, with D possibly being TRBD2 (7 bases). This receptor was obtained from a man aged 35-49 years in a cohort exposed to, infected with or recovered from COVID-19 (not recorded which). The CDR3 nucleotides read TGTGCCAGCAGCCAAGATAGGGGGAGGGGCTGGGACGAGCAGTACTTC. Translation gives CASSQDRGRGWDEQYF.